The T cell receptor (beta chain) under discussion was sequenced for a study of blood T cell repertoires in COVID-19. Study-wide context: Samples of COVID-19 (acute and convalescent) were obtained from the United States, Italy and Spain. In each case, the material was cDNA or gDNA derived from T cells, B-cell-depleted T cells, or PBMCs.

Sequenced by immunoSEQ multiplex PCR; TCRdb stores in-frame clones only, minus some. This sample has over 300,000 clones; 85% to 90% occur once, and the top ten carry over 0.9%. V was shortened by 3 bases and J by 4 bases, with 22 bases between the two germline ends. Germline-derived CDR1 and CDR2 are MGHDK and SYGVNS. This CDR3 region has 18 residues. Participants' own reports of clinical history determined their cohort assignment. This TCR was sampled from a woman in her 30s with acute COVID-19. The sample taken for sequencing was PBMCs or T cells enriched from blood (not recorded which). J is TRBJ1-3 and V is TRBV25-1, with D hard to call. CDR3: CASSEQVWEAGGGNTIYF. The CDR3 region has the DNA TGTGCCAGCAGTGAGCAAGTATGGGAGGCCGGCGGGGGAAACACCATATATTTT.